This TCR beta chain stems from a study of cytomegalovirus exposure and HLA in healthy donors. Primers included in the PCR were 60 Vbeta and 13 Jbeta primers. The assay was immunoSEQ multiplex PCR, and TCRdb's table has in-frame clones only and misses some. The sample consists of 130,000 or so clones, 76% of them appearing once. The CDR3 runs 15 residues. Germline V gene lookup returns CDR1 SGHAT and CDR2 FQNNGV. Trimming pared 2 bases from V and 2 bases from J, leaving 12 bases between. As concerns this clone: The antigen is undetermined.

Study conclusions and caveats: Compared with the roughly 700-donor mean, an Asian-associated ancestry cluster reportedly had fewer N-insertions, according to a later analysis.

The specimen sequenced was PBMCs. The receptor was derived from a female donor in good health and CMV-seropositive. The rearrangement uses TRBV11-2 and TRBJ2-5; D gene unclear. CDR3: CASSLLSGSQETQYF. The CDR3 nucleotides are TGTGCCAGCAGCTTACTCTCAGGATCTCAAGAGACCCAGTACTTC.